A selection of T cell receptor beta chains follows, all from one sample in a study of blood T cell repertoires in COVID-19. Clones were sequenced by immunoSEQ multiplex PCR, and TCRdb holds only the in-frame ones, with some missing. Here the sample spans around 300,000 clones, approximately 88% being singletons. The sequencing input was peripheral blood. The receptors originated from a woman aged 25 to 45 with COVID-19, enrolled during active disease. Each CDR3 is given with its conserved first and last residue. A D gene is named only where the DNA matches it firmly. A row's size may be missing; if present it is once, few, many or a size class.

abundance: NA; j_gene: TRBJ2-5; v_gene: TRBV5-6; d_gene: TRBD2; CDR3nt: TGTGCCAGCAGCCGGGACCCTAGCGGGGGAAGACAAGAGACCCAGTACTTC; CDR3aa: CASSRDPSGGRQETQYF
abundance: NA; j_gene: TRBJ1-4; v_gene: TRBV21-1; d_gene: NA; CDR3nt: TGTGCCAGCAGATCTATTGCTACAGGGGGATTCGCGTCAGAGAAAAAACTGTTTTTT; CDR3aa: CASRSIATGGFASEKKLFF
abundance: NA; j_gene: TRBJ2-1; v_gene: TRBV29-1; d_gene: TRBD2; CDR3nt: TGCAGCGTCACCGGGGGGGCAGGCTACAATGAGCAGTTCTTC; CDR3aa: CSVTGGAGYNEQFF
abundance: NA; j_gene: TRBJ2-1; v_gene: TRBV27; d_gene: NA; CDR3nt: TGTGCCAGCAACGAAGCCCTCGGGGGTGAGCAGTTCTTC; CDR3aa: CASNEALGGEQFF
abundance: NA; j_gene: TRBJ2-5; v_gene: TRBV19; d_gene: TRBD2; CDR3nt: TGTGCCAGTAGTAGGGGGGGGTCCTGGGTAGGTTCAGAGACCCAGTACTTC; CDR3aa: CASSRGGSWVGSETQYF
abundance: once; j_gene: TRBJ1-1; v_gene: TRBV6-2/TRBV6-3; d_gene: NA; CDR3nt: TGTGCCAGCAGTTACAGTAGGGGGGGAACTGAAGCTTTCTTT; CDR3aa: CASSYSRGGTEAFF
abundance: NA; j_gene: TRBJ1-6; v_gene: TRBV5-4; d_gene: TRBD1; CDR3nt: TGTGCCAGCAGCTTGGGGACAGGGGACTCACCCCTCCACTTT; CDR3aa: CASSLGTGDSPLHF
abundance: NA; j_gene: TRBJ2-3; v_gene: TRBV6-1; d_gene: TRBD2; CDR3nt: TGTGCCAGCAGTGACGGACTAGCGGTAGTGACGCAGTATTTT; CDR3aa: CASSDGLAVVTQYF
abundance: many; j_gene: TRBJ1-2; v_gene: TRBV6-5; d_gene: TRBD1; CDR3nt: TGTGCCAGCAGGGCAGGGGGGTATGGTGGCTACACCTTC; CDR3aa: CASRAGGYGGYTF
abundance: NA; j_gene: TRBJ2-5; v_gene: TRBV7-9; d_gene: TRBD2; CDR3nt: TGTGCCAGCACACCCGCGGGGGGCCGGGAGGAGACCCAGTACTTC; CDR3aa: CASTPAGGREETQYF
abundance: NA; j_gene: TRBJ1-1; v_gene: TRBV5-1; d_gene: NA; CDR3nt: TGCGCCAGCAGCTTGGCGGGGGAAAGAGCTTTCTTT; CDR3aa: CASSLAGERAFF
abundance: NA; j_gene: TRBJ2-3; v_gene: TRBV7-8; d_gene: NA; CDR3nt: TGTGCCAGCAGCACAACGACAATTTCTAGCACAGATACGCAGTATTTT; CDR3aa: CASSTTTISSTDTQYF
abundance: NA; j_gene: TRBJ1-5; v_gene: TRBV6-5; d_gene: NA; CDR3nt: TGTGCCAGCAGTACAGACCCGGCCAATCAGCCCCAGCATTTT; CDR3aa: CASSTDPANQPQHF
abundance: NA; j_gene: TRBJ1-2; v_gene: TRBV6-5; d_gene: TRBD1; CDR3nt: TGTGCCAGCAGTTCAGCGGGGGACAGCTCTGACTATGGCTACACCTTC; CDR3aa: CASSSAGDSSDYGYTF
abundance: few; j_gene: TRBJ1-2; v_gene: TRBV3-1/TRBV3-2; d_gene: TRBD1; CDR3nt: TGTGCCAGCAGCCCGACAACAGGGGGATCCCCCTATGGCTACACCTTC; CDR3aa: CASSPTTGGSPYGYTF
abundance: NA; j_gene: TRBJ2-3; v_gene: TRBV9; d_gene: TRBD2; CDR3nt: TGTGCCAGCAGCGTAGTAGCGGGGCTGGGCACAGATACGCAGTATTTT; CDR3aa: CASSVVAGLGTDTQYF
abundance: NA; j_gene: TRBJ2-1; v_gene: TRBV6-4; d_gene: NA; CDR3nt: TGTGCCAGCAGTGAACGGGGTCAGCCGCCATACAATGAGCAGTTCTTC; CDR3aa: CASSERGQPPYNEQFF
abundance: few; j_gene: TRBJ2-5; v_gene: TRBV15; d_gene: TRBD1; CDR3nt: TGTGCCACCAGCAGAGGCTTTTACCGGACAGGGCGCAAAGAGACCCAGTACTTC; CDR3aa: CATSRGFYRTGRKETQYF
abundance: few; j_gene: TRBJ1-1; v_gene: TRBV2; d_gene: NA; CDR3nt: TGTGCCAGCAGTTTGGGCACAGGGAATCTTTGGGCTGAAGCTTTCTTT; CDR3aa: CASSLGTGNLWAEAFF
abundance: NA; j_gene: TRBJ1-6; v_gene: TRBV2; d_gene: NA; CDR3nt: TGTGCCAGCAGTGAAGCAAAAGGGGTCCTCCACTTT; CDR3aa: CASSEAKGVLHF
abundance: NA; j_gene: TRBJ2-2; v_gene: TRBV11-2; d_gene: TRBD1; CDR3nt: TGTGCCAGCAGCATAACAGGGGGGACTACCGGGGAGCTGTTTTTT; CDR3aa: CASSITGGTTGELFF
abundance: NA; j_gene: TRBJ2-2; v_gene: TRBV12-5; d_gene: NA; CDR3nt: TGTGCTAGTGGTTTGGAGGAAGGGGAGGTGTTTTTT; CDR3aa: CASGLEEGEVFF
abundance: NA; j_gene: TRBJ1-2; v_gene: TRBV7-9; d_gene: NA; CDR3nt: TGTGCCAGCAGTCAAGCCCTTAACTATGGCTACACCTTC; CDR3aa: CASSQALNYGYTF
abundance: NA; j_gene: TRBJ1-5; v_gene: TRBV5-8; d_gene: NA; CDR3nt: TGTGCCAGCCCGGGGCCAGGGGCCCTATGGAATCAGCCCCAGCATTTT; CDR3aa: CASPGPGALWNQPQHF
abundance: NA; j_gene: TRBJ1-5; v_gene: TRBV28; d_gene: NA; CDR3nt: TGTGCCAGCAGTCTTAGGGGGTACAGAGGCAATCAGCCCCAGCATTTT; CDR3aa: CASSLRGYRGNQPQHF
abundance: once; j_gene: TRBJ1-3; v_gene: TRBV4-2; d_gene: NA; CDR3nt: TGTGCCAGCAGCCAAGGACAGGGAAACACCATATATTTT; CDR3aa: CASSQGQGNTIYF
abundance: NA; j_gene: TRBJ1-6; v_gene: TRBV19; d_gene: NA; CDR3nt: TGTGCCAGTAGTTGGAGGGGCCCCTATAATTCACCCCTCCACTTT; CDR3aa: CASSWRGPYNSPLHF
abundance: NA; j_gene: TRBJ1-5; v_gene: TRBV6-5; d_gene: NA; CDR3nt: TGTGCCAGCAGTCCCCCGGGTCCTAACAATCAGCCCCAGCATTTT; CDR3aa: CASSPPGPNNQPQHF
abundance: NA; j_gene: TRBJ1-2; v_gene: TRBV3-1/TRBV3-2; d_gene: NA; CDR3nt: TGTGCCACCGCTCGTGGCAATGGCTACACCTTC; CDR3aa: CATARGNGYTF
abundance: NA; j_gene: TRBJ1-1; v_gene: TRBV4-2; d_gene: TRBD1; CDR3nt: TGTGCCAGCAGCCATGGACAGGGTGAAGCTTTCTTT; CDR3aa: CASSHGQGEAFF
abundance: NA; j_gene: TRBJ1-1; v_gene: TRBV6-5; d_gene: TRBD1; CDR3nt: TGTGCCAGCAGTATACCGGGACAGGGTGGTACTGAAGCTTTCTTT; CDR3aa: CASSIPGQGGTEAFF
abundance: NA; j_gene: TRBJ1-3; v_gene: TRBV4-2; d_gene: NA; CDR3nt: TGTGCCAGCAGCCAAGATGGGGGGGGTTCTGGAAACACCATATATTTT; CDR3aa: CASSQDGGGSGNTIYF
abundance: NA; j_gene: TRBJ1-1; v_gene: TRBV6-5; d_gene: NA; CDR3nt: TGTGCCAGCAGTTACGGAGGGAGTTCTGAAGCTTTCTTT; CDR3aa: CASSYGGSSEAFF
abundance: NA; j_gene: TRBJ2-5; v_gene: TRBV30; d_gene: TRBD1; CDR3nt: TGTGCCTGGACCCGGACAGGGCATGTACACTTC; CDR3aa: CAWTRTGHVHF
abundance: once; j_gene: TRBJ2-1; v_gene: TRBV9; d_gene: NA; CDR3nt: TGTGCCAGCAGCTCCGGACAGCGAACTAGGAATGAGCAGTTCTTC; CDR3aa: CASSSGQRTRNEQFF
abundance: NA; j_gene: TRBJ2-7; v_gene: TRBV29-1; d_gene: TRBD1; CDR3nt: TGCAGCGTAGAAACCGGGACAGGGGCCTACGAGCAGTACTTC; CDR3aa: CSVETGTGAYEQYF
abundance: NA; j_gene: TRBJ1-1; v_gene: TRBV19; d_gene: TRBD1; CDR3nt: TGTGCCAGTAGTATAGACCCTGACAGGGATGAAGCTTTCTTT; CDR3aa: CASSIDPDRDEAFF
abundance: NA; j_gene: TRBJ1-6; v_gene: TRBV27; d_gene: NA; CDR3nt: TGTGCCAGCAGTTCCCTCAGACCTCGGGGGCCCCTCCACTTT; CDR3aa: CASSSLRPRGPLHF
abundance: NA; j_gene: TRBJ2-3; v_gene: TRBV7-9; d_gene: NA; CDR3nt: TGTGCCAGCAGCTTACTGTCCTCGACAGATACGCAGTATTTT; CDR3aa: CASSLLSSTDTQYF
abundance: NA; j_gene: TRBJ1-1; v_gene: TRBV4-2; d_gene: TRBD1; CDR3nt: TGTGCCAGCAGCCAAGGGACAGGGGGAAAAAGTGAAGCTTTCTTT; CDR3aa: CASSQGTGGKSEAFF
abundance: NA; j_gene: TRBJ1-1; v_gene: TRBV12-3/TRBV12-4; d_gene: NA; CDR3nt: TGTGCCAGCAGTGTATACACTGAAGCTTTCTTT; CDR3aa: CASSVYTEAFF
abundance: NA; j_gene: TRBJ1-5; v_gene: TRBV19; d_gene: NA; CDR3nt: TGTGCCAGTAGTATAGCCAACAGGGTAAATCAGCCCCAGCATTTT; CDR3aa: CASSIANRVNQPQHF
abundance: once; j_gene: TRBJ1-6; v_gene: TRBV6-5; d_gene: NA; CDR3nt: TGTGCCAGCAGTTATAAATTTCTTGAGAATTCACCCCTCCACTTT; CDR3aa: CASSYKFLENSPLHF
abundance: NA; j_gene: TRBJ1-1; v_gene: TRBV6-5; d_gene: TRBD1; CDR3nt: TGTGCCAGCAGTTACTCGTCGACAGGGGAGGTTGAAGCTTTCTTT; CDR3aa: CASSYSSTGEVEAFF
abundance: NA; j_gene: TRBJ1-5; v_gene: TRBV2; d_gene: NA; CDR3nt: TGTGCCAGCAGCTTGCTAAATAGCAATCAGCCCCAGCATTTT; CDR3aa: CASSLLNSNQPQHF
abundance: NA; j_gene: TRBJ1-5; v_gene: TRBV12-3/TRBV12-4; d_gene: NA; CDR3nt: TGTGCCAGCAGTTGGAGGCAGAATCAGCCCCAGCATTTT; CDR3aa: CASSWRQNQPQHF
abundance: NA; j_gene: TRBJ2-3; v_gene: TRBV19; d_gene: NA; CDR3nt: TGTGCCAGTAGCCCAACAGGGAAAGGGGCAGATACGCAGTATTTT; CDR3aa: CASSPTGKGADTQYF
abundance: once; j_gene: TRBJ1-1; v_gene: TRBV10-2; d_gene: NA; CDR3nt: TGCGCCAGCAGTGAGTCCCCTGGGAGGGGTGGGACTGAAGCTTTCTTT; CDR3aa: CASSESPGRGGTEAFF
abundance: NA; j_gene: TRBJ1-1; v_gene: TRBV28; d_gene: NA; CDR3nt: TGTGCCAGCAGTTTAGGAGACACTGAAGCTTTCTTT; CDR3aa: CASSLGDTEAFF
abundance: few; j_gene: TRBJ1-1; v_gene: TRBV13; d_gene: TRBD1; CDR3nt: TGTGCCAGCAGCTCGAGGGACAGTGGGAACACTGAAGCTTTCTTT; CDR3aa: CASSSRDSGNTEAFF